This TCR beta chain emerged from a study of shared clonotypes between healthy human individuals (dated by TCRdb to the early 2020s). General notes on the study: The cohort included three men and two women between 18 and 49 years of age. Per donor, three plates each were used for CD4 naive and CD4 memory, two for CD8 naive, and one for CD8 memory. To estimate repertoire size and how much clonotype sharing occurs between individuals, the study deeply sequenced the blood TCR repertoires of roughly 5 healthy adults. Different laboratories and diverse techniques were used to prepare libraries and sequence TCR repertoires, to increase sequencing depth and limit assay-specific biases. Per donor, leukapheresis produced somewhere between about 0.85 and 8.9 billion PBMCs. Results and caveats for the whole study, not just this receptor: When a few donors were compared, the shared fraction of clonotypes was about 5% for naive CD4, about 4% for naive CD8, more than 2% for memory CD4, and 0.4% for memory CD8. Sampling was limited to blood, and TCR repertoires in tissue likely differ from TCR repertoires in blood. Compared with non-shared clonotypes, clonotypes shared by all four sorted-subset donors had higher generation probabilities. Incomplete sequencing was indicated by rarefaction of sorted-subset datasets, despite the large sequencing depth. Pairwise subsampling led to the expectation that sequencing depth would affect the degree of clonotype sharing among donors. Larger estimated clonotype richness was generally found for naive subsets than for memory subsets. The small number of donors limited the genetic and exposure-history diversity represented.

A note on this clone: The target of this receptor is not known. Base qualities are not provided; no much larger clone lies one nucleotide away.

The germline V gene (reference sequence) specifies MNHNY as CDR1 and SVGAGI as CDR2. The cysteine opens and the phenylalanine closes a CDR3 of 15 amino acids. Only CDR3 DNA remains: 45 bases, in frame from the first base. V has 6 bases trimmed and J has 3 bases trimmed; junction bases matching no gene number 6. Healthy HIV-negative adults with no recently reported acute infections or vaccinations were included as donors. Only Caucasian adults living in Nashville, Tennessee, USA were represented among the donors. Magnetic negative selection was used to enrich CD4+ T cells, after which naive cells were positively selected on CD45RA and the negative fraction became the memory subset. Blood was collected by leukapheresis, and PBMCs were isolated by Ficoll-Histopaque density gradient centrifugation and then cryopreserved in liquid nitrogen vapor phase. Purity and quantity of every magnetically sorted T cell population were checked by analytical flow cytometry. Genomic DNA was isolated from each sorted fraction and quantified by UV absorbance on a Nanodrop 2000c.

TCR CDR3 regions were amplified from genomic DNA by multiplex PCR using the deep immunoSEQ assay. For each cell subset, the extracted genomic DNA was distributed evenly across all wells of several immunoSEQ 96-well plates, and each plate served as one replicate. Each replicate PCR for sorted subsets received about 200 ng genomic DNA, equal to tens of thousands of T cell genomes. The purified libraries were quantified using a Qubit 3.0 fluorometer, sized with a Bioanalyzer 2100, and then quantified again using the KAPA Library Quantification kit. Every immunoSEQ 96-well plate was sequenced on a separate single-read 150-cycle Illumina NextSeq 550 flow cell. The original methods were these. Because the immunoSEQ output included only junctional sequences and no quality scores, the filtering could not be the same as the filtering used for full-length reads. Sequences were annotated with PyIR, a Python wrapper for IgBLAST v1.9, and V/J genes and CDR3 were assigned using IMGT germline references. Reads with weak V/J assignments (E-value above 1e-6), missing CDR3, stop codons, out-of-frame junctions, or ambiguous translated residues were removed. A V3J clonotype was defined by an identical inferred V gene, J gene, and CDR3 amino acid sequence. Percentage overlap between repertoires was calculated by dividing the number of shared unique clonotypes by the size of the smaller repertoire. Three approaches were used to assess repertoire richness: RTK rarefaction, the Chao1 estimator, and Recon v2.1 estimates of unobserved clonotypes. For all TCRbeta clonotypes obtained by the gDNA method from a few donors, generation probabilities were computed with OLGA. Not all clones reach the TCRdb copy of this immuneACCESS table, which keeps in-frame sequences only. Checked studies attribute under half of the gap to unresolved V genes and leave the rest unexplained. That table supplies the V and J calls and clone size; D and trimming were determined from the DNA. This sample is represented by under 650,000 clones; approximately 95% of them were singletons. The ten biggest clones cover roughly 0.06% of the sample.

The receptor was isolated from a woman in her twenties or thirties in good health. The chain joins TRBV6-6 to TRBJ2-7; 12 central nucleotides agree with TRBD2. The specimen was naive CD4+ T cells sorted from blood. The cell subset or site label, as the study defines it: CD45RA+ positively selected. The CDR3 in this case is CASSQGTSGFYEQYF. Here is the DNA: TGTGCCAGCAGCCAGGGGACTAGCGGGTTCTACGAGCAGTACTTC.